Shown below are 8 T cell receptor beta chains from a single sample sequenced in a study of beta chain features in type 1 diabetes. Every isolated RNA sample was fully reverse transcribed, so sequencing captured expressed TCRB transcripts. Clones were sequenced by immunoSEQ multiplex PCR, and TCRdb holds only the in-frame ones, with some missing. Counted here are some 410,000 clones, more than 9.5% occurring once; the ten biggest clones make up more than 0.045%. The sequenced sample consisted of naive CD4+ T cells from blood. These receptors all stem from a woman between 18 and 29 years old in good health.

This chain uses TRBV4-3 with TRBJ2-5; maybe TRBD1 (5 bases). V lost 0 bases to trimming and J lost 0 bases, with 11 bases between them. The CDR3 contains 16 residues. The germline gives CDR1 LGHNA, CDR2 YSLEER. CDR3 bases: TGCGCCAGCAGCCAAGAAGTTACAGGCTACCAAGAGACCCAGTACTTC. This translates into CASSQEVTGYQETQYF.

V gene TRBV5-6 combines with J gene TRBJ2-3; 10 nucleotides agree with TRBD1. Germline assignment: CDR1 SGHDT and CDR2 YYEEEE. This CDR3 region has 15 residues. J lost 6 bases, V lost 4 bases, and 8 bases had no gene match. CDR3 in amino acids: CASSLLGQGTDTQYF. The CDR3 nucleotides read TGTGCCAGCAGCCTATTGGGACAGGGGACGGATACGCAGTATTTT.

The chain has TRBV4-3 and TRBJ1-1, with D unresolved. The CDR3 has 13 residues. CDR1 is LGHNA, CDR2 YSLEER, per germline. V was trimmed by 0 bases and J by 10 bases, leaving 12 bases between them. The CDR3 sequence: CASSQDGGGRAFF. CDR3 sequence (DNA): TGCGCCAGCAGCCAAGATGGAGGAGGGAGAGCTTTCTTT.

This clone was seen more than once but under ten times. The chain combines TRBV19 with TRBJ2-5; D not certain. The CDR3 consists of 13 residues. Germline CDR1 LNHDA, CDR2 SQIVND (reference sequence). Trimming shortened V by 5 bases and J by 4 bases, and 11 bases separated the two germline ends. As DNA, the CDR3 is TGTGCCAGTAGTCCTCATTCCCCAGAGACCCAGTACTTC. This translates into CASSPHSPETQYF.

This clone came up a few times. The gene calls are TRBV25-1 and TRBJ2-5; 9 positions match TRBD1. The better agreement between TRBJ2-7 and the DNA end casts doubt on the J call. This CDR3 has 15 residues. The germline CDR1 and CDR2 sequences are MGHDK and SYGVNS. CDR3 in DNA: TGTGCCAGCAGTGATCCGCGGACAGGGGCCTACGAGCAGTACTTC. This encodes CASSDPRTGAYEQYF.

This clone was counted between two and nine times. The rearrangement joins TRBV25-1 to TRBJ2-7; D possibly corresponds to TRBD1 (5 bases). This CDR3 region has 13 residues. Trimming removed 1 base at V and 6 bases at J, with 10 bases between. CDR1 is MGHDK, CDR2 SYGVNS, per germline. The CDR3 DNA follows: TGTGCCAGCAGTGAATCTGGGGCAGGCGAGCAGTACGTC. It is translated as CASSESGAGEQYV.

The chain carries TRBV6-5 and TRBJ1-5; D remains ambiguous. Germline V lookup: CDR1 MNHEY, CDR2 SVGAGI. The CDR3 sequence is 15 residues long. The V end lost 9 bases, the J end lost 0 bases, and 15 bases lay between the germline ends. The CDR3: CASRGRHNSNQPQHF. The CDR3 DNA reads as TGTGCCAGTCGAGGACGGCACAATAGCAATCAGCCCCAGCATTTT.

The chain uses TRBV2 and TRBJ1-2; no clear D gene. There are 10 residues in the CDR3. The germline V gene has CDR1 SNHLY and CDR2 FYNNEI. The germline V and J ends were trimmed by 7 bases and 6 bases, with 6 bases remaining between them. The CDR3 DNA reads TGTGCCAGCATCCTTAATGGCTACACCTTC. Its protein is CASILNGYTF.